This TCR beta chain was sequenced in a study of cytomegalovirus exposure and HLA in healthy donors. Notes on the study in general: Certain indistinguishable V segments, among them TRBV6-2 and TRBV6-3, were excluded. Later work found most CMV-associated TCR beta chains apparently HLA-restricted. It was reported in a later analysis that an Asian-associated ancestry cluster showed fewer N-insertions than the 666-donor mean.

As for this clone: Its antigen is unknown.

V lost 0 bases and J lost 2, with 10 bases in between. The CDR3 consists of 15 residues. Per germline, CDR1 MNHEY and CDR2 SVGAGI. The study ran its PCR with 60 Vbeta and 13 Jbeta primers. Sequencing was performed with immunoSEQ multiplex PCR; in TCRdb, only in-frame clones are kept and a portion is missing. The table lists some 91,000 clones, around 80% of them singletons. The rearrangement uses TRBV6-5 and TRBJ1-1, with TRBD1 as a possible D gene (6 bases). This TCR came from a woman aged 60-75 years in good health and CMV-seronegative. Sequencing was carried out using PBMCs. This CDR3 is CASSYSNRANTEAFF. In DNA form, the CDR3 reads TGTGCCAGCAGTTACTCGAACAGGGCAAACACTGAAGCTTTCTTT.